This T cell receptor beta chain came from a study of T cell responses to AZD1222 COVID-19 vaccine. There are 12 residues in the CDR3. V dropped 6 bases and J dropped 2; count of bases not matched to a gene: 0. The data were produced by immunoSEQ multiplex PCR, yet TCRdb's version contains in-frame clones alone and is incomplete. The sample records 200,000 or so clones, roughly 92% being singletons. The gene calls are TRBV23-1 and TRBJ1-2, with 7 bases fitting TRBD1. TRBV23-1 is annotated as an ORF whose role is uncertain. This TCR derives from an adult in good health. The material sequenced was peripheral blood, taken on day 0 of AZD1222 vaccination. The CDR3 sequence: CASRQGNYGYTF. The DNA for the CDR3 is TGCGCCAGCAGACAGGGGAACTATGGCTACACCTTC.